This T cell receptor (beta chain) was identified in a study of T cells in Graves' hyperthyroidism and ophthalmopathy. General observations from the study: Ophthalmopathy onset followed model prediction by a median around 6.9 months.

Recently diagnosed hyperthyroidism of less than 2 months' duration affected patients aged 18 to 65. Ten or more counts support this clonotype. Its antigen is currently unknown. The V gene lost 4 bases and the J gene lost 3 bases, with 10 bases spanning the gap. The germline V gene encodes CDR1 MNHEY and CDR2 SMNVEV (reference sequence). The CDR3 runs to 14 residues. TCR beta CDR3 region amplification was performed from RNA transcripts. The study used the HTBI primer set for a first-round RT-PCR of the TCR CDR3. TCRdb independently ran MiXCR on the multiplex PCR reads; one entry per CDR3 protein. This table has a few hundred thousand distinct CDR3 sequences, 11% to 15% appearing once.

This clonotype was obtained from a woman aged 40 to 55 with Graves' hyperthyroidism. The sequenced material came from blood. The chain couples TRBV27 to TRBJ2-4; no clear D gene. CDR3 in amino acids: CASSSQMGKNIQYF. The CDR3 nucleotides read TGTGCCAGCAGTTCTCAGATGGGCAAAAACATTCAGTACTTC.